One sample yielded the 18 T cell receptor beta chains listed below, sequenced in a study of identical twins. Each CDR3 protein gets one entry after TCRdb re-called the 5' RACE reads with MiXCR. Found here are approximately 230,000 distinct CDR3 sequences, about 6.7% of them singletons; the top ten hold approximately 15%. This sample also appeared in a second study, on T cells expressing NK-cell markers.

What was sequenced was CD8+ T cells sorted from blood. These TCRs come from a woman younger than 30 in good health.

The CDR3 loop is CASSLTTGYTEAFF. The CDR3 DNA is TGTGCCAGCAGCCTGACGACAGGGTACACTGAAGCTTTCTTT. The chain has TRBV12-3 or TRBV12-4 and TRBJ1-1, with 7 bases matching TRBD1. The CDR3 extends over 14 amino acids. With 6 bases clipped from V and 3 bases from J, the junction kept 7 bases outside the gene matches.

The chain has TRBV29-1 and TRBJ1-1, with D perhaps matching TRBD1 (5 bases). CDR3 length: 14 residues. Germline V gene sequence: CDR1 SQVTM, CDR2 ANQGSEA. Trimming cost V 2 bases and J 0 bases, with 10 bases left between them. CDR3 region: CSVEYAGMNTEAFF. In DNA form, the CDR3 reads TGCAGCGTTGAATATGCAGGGATGAACACTGAAGCTTTCTTT.

The chain recombines TRBV7-6 with TRBJ2-1; TRBD2 might be the D (6 bases). The CDR3 spans 14 residues. Trimming took off 1 base at V and 5 bases at J, with 9 bases between the two ends. The V gene's germline CDR1 is SGHVS and CDR2 FNYEAQ. CDR3 sequence (DNA): TGTGCCAGCAGCTTAGGCCTAGCGAACAATGAGCAGTTCTTC. Amino acid sequence: CASSLGLANNEQFF.

This clonotype occurred many times. This chain links TRBV7-9 with TRBJ1-2; the D is unclear. The CDR3 contains 15 residues. Looked up from germline, CDR1 is SEHNR and CDR2 is FQNEAQ (reference sequence). Trimming pared 1 base from V and 0 bases from J, leaving 9 bases between. The CDR3 reads CASSLDDGTNYGYTF. DNA for the CDR3: TGTGCCAGCAGCTTAGATGACGGTACTAACTATGGCTACACCTTC.

V is TRBV7-2 and J is TRBJ2-7, with 9 bases lining up with TRBD1. This CDR3 is built from 15 residues. Per germline, CDR1 SGHTA and CDR2 FQGNSA. V dropped 6 bases and J dropped 2; count of bases not matched to a gene: 8. The CDR3, as DNA: TGTGCCAGCAGTCCCTTGGGGACAGGGACCTACGAGCAGTACTTC. This codes for CASSPLGTGTYEQYF.

The table lists this clonotype with many counts. The chain uses TRBV20-1 and TRBJ1-1; D is perhaps TRBD1 (5 bases). CDR3 length equals 15 residues. Germline V gene data show CDR1 as DFQATT and CDR2 as SNEGSKA (reference sequence). Trimming left V 1 base short and J 3 bases short, with 15 bases between. The CDR3, as DNA: TGCAGTGCTAGAGTTCTCAGGGAGGGCGACACTGAAGCTTTCTTT. Translation gives CSARVLREGDTEAFF.

To note about this clonotype: A much larger clone lies one base from this, so it may be a read error. This chain links TRBV5-1 with TRBJ2-1; a weak D match, TRBD2 (6 bases). The CDR3 consists of 14 residues. Germline V gene data show CDR1 as SGHRS and CDR2 as YFSETQ. V shed 0 bases and J shed 8 bases, with 12 bases lying between them. The CDR3 spells CASSLEREFDEQFF. As DNA, the CDR3 is TGCGCCAGCAGCTTGGAACGGGAGTTCGATGAGCAGTTCTTC. Using reference TRBV5-1 and TRBJ2-1 for the parts outside the CDR3, the full variable domain is KAGVTQTPRYLIKTRGQQVTLSCSPISGHRSVSWYQQTPGQGLQFLFEYFSETQRNKGNFPGRFSGRQFSNSRSEMNVSTLELGDSALYLCASSLEREFDEQFFGPGTRLTVL.

This clonotype showed up just a few times. The chain links TRBV6-5 to TRBJ2-3, with TRBD1 identical over 7 bases. V lost 7 bases and J lost 5; bases outside the gene matches: 3. Germline V gene data show CDR1 as MNHEY and CDR2 as SVGAGI. This CDR3 spans 12 amino acids. CDR3 bases: TGTGCCAGCAATCCAGGGGGAGATACGCAGTATTTT. It yields the protein CASNPGGDTQYF.

This clonotype has only a few counts. The chain uses TRBV5-4 and TRBJ2-5; 9 bases fit TRBD2. Germline CDR1 reads SGHNT; CDR2 reads YYREEE (reference sequence). The CDR3 consists of 16 residues. Unmatched junction bases numbered 7, after V lost 0 bases and J lost 4 bases. CDR3 region: CASSLGVAGVGETQYF. The CDR3 DNA reads TGTGCCAGCAGCTTGGGAGTAGCGGGAGTGGGAGAGACCCAGTACTTC. The variable domain in full, with the rest retrieved from reference TRBV5-4 and TRBJ2-5, is ETGVTQSPTHLIKTRGQQVTLRCSSQSGHNTVSWYQQALGQGPQFIFQYYREEENGRGNFPPRFSGLQFPNYSSELNVNALELDDSALYLCASSLGVAGVGETQYFGPGTRLLVL.

V is TRBV9 and J is TRBJ1-1; D gene ambiguous. V dropped 3 bases and J dropped 5 bases, with 8 bases sitting between them. Per germline, CDR1 SGDLS and CDR2 YYNGEE. The CDR3 is made up of 12 amino acids. The CDR3 DNA reads as TGTGCCAGCAGCGCCACGGATACTGAAGCTTTCTTT. Translating gives CASSATDTEAFF.

V usage is TRBV14 and J usage is TRBJ2-3; no firm D call. With 4 bases removed from V and 2 bases from J, the gap between germline ends came to 7 bases. The CDR3 runs to 13 residues. CDR1 and CDR2 (germline): SGHDN, FVKESK. Here the CDR3 reads CASSLQPTDTQYF. The CDR3 nucleotides read TGTGCCAGCAGCCTACAACCCACAGATACGCAGTATTTT.

The CDR3 DNA reads TGCGCCAGCAGCCAAGATCCAACCTACGGGGAGACCCAGTACTTC. This translates into CASSQDPTYGETQYF. The gene calls are TRBV4-1 and TRBJ2-5, with no clear D. CDR1 is MGHRA, CDR2 YSYEKL, per germline. The germline V and J ends were trimmed by 0 bases and 5 bases, with 13 bases remaining between them. This CDR3 contains 15 residues.

This clonotype was detected only a few times. The chain recombines TRBV3-1 with TRBJ2-5, with 9 positions matching TRBD2. Germline V gene lookup returns CDR1 LGHDT and CDR2 YNNKEL (reference sequence). This CDR3 contains 16 residues. The V segment lost 0 bases and the J segment 7 bases; nucleotides outside the gene matches: 9. CDR3 nucleotides: TGTGCCAGCAGCCAAGATTGGCCTAGCGGGGCGCCGACCCAGTACTTC. Protein product: CASSQDWPSGAPTQYF.

This clonotype was counted a few times. The V call is TRBV7-9, the J call TRBJ1-4; 7 bases align to TRBD1. The V segment lost 6 bases and the J segment 5 bases; nucleotides outside the gene matches: 3. The CDR3 extends over 13 amino acids. Germline assignment: CDR1 SEHNR and CDR2 FQNEAQ (reference sequence). The CDR3 DNA reads TGTGCCAGCAGACCGGGACAGAATGAAAAACTGTTTTTT. It translates to CASRPGQNEKLFF. The whole variable domain, filled in from reference TRBV7-9 and TRBJ1-4, reads DTGVSQNPRHKITKRGQNVTFRCDPISEHNRLYWYRQTLGQGPEFLTYFQNEAQLEKSRLLSDRFSAERPKGSFSTLEIQRTEQGDSAMYLCASRPGQNEKLFFGSGTQLSVL.

In this sample, this clonotype turned up a few times. The chain couples TRBV4-3 to TRBJ2-1; TRBD1 aligns across 9 bases. The CDR3 totals 14 residues. Germline CDR1 and CDR2: LGHNA and YSLEER. V shed 4 bases, J shed 9 bases, and the junction held 7 bases outside the gene matches. For the CDR3, the DNA is TGCGCCAGCAGCCCTGGGACAGGGCCGGGTGAGCAGTTCTTC. Translating it yields CASSPGTGPGEQFF.

V and J are TRBV11-2 and TRBJ1-1, with 7 bases identical to TRBD1. CDR3 length: 15 residues. V was clipped by 5 bases and J by 0 bases; unmatched bases: 6. Germline CDR1 SGHAT, CDR2 FQNNGV. The CDR3 DNA sequence: TGTGCCAGCAGCGCCCCGACAGGGATGAACACTGAAGCTTTCTTT. Translating gives CASSAPTGMNTEAFF. Together with reference TRBV11-2 and TRBJ1-1, the CDR3 gives the full variable domain: EAGVAQSPRYKIIEKRQSVAFWCNPISGHATLYWYQQILGQGPKLLIQFQNNGVVDDSQLPKDRFSAERLKGVDSTLKIQPAKLEDSAVYLCASSAPTGMNTEAFFGQGTRLTVV.

This chain links TRBV19 with TRBJ2-2; D not certain. The CDR3 totals 13 residues. Germline lookup yields CDR1 LNHDA and CDR2 SQIVND (reference sequence). The V end was cut by 2 bases, the J end by 8 bases, with 9 bases between. CDR3 DNA: TGTGCCAGTAGTATATCAGGCCCAGGGGAGCTGTTTTTT. It yields the protein CASSISGPGELFF. Supplemented by reference TRBV19 and TRBJ2-2, the full variable domain reads DGGITQSPKYLFRKEGQNVTLSCEQNLNHDAMYWYRQDPGQGLRLIYYSQIVNDFQKGDIAEGYSVSREKKESFPLTVTSAQKNPTAFYLCASSISGPGELFFGEGSRLTVL.

The chain carries TRBV7-2 and TRBJ1-2; possible D gene TRBD1, 5 bases. V lost 4 bases and J 4 bases, leaving 22 bases between the germline ends. Germline values: CDR1 SGHTA, CDR2 FQGNSA. The CDR3 extends over 17 amino acids. The CDR3 sequence: CASSSPPDRDSPYGYTF. CDR3 coding DNA: TGTGCCAGCAGCTCCCCCCCCGACCGGGACTCTCCCTATGGCTACACCTTC.